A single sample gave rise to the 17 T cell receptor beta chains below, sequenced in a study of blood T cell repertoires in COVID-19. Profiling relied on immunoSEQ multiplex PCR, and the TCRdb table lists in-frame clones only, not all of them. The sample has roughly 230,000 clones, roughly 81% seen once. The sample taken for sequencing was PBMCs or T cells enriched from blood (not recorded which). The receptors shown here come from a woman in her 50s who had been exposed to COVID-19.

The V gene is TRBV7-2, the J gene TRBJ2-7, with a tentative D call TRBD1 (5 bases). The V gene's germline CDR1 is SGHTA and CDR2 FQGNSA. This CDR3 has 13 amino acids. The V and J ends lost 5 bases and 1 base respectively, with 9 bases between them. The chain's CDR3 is CASSRQRSYEQYF. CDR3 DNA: TGTGCCAGCAGCCGACAGCGTTCCTACGAGCAGTACTTC.

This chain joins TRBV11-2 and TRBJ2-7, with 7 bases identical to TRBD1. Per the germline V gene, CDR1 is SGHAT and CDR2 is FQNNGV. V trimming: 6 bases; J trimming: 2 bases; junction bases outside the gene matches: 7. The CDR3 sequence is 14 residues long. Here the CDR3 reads CASSPTGIPYEQYF. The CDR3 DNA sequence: TGTGCCAGCAGTCCGACAGGGATTCCCTACGAGCAGTACTTC. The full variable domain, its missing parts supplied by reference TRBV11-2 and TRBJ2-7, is EAGVAQSPRYKIIEKRQSVAFWCNPISGHATLYWYQQILGQGPKLLIQFQNNGVVDDSQLPKDRFSAERLKGVDSTLKIQPAKLEDSAVYLCASSPTGIPYEQYFGPGTRLTVT.

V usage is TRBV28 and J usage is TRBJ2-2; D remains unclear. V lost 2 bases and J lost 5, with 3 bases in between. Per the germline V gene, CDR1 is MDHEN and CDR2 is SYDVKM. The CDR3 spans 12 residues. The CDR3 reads CASSLRTGELFF. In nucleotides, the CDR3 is TGTGCCAGCAGTTTACGTACCGGGGAGCTGTTTTTT.

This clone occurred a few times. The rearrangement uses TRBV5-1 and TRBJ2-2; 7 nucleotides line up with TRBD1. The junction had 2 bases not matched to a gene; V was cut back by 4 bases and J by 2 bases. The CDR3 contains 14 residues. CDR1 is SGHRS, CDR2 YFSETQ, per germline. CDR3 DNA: TGCGCCAGCAGCCAGGGGGACAACACCGGGGAGCTGTTTTTT. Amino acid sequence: CASSQGDNTGELFF. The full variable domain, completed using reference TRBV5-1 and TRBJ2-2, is KAGVTQTPRYLIKTRGQQVTLSCSPISGHRSVSWYQQTPGQGLQFLFEYFSETQRNKGNFPGRFSGRQFSNSRSEMNVSTLELGDSALYLCASSQGDNTGELFFGEGSRLTVL.

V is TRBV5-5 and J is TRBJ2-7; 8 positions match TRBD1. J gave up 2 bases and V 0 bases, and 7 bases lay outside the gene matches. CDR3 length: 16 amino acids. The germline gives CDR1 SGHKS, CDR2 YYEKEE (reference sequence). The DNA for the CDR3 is TGTGCCAGCAGCTTGGCCCCGGGACAGGTCGCCTACGAGCAGTACTTC. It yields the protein CASSLAPGQVAYEQYF.

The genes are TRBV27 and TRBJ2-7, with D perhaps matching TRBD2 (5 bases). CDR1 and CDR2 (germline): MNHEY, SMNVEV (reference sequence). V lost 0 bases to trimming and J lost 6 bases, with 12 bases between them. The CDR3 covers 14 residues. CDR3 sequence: CASSLSGLGLEQYF. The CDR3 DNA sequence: TGTGCCAGCAGTTTATCAGGACTTGGACTCGAGCAGTACTTC.

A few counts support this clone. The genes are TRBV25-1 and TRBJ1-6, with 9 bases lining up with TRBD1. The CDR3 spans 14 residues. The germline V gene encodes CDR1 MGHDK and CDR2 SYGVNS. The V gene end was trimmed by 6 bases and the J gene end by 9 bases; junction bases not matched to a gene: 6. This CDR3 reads CASRSGTGFSPLHF. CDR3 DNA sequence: TGTGCCAGCAGGTCCGGGACAGGGTTTTCACCCCTCCACTTT.

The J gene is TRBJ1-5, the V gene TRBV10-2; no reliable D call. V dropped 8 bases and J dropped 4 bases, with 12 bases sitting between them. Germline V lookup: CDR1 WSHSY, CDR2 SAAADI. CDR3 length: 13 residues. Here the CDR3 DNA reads TGCGCCAGCGGACTTGGGGTAAATCAGCCCCAGCATTTT. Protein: CASGLGVNQPQHF.

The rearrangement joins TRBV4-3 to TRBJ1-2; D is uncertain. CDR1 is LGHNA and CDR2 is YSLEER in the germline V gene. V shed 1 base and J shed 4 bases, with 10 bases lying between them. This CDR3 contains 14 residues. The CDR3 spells CASSQGLSGYGYTF. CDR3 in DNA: TGCGCCAGCAGCCAAGGACTCTCTGGCTATGGCTACACCTTC.

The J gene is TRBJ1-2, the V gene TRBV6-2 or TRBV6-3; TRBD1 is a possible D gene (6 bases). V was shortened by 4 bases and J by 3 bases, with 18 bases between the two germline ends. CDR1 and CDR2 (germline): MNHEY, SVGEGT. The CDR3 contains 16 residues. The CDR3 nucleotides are TGTGCCAGCAGTTCCGTCCCAGGGGAAGAGGACTATGGCTACACCTTC. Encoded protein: CASSSVPGEEDYGYTF.

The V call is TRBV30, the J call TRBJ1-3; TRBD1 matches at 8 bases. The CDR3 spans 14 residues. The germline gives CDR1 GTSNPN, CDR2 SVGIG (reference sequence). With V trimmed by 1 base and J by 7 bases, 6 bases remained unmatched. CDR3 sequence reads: CAWSDRGYWNTIYF. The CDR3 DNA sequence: TGTGCCTGGAGTGACAGGGGGTATTGGAACACCATATATTTT.

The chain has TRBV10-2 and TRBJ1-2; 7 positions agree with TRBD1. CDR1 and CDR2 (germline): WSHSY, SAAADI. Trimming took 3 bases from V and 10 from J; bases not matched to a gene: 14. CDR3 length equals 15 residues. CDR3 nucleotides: TGCGCCAGCAGTGAATCGGGGACAGCAGGCACCCTCTACACCTTC. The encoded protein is CASSESGTAGTLYTF.

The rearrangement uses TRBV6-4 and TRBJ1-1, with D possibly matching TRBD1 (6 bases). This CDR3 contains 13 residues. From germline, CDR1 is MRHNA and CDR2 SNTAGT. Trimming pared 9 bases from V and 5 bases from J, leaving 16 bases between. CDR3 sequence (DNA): TGTGCCAGAGGACCAGGGGTGGATACTGAAGCTTTCTTT. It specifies CARGPGVDTEAFF.

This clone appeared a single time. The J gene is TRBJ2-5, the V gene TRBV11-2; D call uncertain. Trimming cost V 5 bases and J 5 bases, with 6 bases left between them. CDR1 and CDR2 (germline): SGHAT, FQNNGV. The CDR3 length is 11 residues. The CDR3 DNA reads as TGTGCCAGCAGCACCGGTGAGACCCAGTACTTC. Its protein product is CASSTGETQYF. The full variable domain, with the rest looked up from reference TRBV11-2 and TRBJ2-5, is EAGVAQSPRYKIIEKRQSVAFWCNPISGHATLYWYQQILGQGPKLLIQFQNNGVVDDSQLPKDRFSAERLKGVDSTLKIQPAKLEDSAVYLCASSTGETQYFGPGTRLLVL.

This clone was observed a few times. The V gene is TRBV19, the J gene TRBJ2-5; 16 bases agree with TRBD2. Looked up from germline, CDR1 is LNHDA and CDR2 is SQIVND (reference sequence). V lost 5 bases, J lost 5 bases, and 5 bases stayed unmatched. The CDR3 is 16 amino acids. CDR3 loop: CASSGTSGGARETQYF. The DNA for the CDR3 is TGTGCCAGTAGTGGGACTAGCGGGGGGGCGCGGGAGACCCAGTACTTC.

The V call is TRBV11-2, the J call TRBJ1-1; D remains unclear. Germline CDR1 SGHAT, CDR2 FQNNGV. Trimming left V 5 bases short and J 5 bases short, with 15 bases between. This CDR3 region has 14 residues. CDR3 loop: CASSQWHPRTEAFF. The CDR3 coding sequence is TGTGCCAGCAGCCAGTGGCATCCGAGGACTGAAGCTTTCTTT.

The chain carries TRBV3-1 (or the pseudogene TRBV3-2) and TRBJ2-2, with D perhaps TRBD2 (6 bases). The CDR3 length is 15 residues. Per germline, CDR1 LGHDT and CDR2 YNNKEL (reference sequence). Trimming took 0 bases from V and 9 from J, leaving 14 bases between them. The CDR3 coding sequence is TGTGCCAGCAGCCAAGATCATCAGGGAGGATGGGAGCTGTTTTTT. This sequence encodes CASSQDHQGGWELFF.